The text below deals with one TCR beta chain. Clones were read by immunoSEQ multiplex PCR, and TCRdb kept only the in-frame ones, dropping some. The table has approximately 95,000 clones, around 96% seen once. This specimen comes from a study of technical replicates of blood from a handful of donors. Trimming pared 4 bases from V and 5 bases from J, leaving 10 bases between. The CDR3 contains 12 residues. Germline lookup yields CDR1 SGHRS and CDR2 YFSETQ. Material for sequencing was T cells isolated from PBMCs. The genes are TRBV5-1 and TRBJ2-7; the D gene is possibly TRBD2 (6 bases). The receptor was isolated from a human donor in good health. The CDR3 region has the DNA TGCGCCAGCAGCGGGGGGAAAGACGAGCAGTACTTC. This gives the protein CASSGGKDEQYF.